A selection of T cell receptor beta chains follows, all from one sample in a study of control samples from healthy donors and cancer patients. Only in-frame clones appear in the TCRdb table, and some are missing; sequencing was by immunoSEQ multiplex PCR. The sample yields 15,000 to 20,000 clones, more than 70% seen once. The source material was PBMCs. These receptor sequences come from a woman in her seventies with colorectal cancer. Both conserved end residues are part of each CDR3. D genes are given only for firm matches. Part of the rows lack a size; the others show once, few, many or a class for expanded clones.

>TRBV6-6|TRBJ1-3|-|-
CASSPQAPSSGNTIYF
TGTGCCAGCAGTCCACAGGCCCCGAGCTCTGGAAACACCATATATTTT
>TRBV5-1|TRBJ2-3|-|-
CASRPGVTDTQYF
TGCGCCAGCAGGCCGGGGGTTACAGATACGCAGTATTTT
>TRBV2|TRBJ2-3|-|TRBD1
CATGKGQGRTDTQYF
TGTGCCACAGGAAAGGGACAGGGTCGCACAGATACGCAGTATTTT
>TRBV19|TRBJ1-4|-|-
CASRPTALPKGELFF
TGTGCCAGTAGACCGACAGCCCTTCCTAAAGGAGAACTGTTTTTT
>TRBV29-1|TRBJ1-1|-|-
CSVATGTSNTEAFF
TGCAGCGTTGCGACCGGGACTTCGAACACTGAAGCTTTCTTT
>TRBV27|TRBJ1-1|-|-
CASAPTGWSTEAFF
TGTGCCAGCGCCCCGACAGGATGGAGCACTGAAGCTTTCTTT
>TRBV4-1|TRBJ2-2|-|TRBD2
CASSQVEGLASGELFF
TGCGCCAGCAGCCAAGTGGAGGGACTAGCGTCCGGGGAGCTGTTTTTT
>TRBV5-1|TRBJ1-1|-|TRBD1
CASSGQAMNTEAFF
TGCGCCAGCAGCGGACAGGCCATGAACACTGAAGCTTTCTTT
>TRBV5-1|TRBJ2-4|-|-
CASRGPPRYIQYF
TGCGCCAGCAGGGGCCCACCTCGGTACATTCAGTACTTC
>TRBV19|TRBJ1-1|-|-
CASSIEKVDTEAFF
TGTGCCAGTAGTATAGAAAAGGTAGACACTGAAGCTTTCTTT
>TRBV6-5|TRBJ2-7|-|-
CASSYGADTYEQYF
TGTGCCAGCAGTTACGGGGCAGATACCTACGAGCAGTACTTC
>TRBV19|TRBJ1-1|-|TRBD1
CASRPPDRVTEAFF
TGTGCCAGTAGGCCCCCGGACAGGGTCACTGAAGCTTTCTTT
>TRBV14|TRBJ2-2|-|-
CASSQLGPGELFF
TGTGCCAGCAGCCAACTTGGTCCCGGGGAGCTGTTTTTT
>TRBV7-7|TRBJ2-1|once|TRBD1
CASSPRPGTAPYNEQFF
TGTGCCAGCAGCCCTCGTCCCGGGACAGCCCCCTACAATGAGCAGTTCTTC
>TRBV29-1|TRBJ2-7|-|TRBD1
CSVEPGLQGRRYEQYF
TGCAGCGTTGAGCCCGGTTTACAGGGGAGAAGGTACGAGCAGTACTTC
>TRBV6-6|TRBJ2-1|-|-
CASSRPYNEQFF
TGTGCCAGCAGTCGACCCTACAATGAGCAGTTCTTC
>TRBV5-4|TRBJ1-6|-|-
CASSLDRDSPLHF
TGTGCCAGCAGCTTGGACAGGGATTCACCCCTCCACTTT
>TRBV2|TRBJ2-5|-|TRBD1
CASQGAYQETQYF
TGTGCCAGTCAGGGGGCCTACCAAGAGACCCAGTACTTC
>TRBV24-1|TRBJ2-1|-|TRBD1
CATSETGTGLYNEQFF
TGTGCCACCAGTGAAACAGGGACAGGCCTATACAATGAGCAGTTCTTC
>TRBV7-2|TRBJ2-1|-|-
CASSLTRGSYNEQFF
TGTGCCAGCAGCCTCACTAGAGGCTCCTACAATGAGCAGTTCTTC
>TRBV4-1|TRBJ1-5|-|-
CASSQVVGRAQHF
TGCGCCAGCAGCCAAGTAGTGGGTAGGGCCCAGCATTTT
>TRBV20-1|TRBJ1-6|-|-
CSASGGGSVGRSSPLHF
TGCAGTGCTAGTGGCGGCGGGTCGGTGGGCAGGTCCTCACCCCTCCACTTT
>TRBV19|TRBJ2-3|-|-
CASSESTDTQYF
TGTGCCAGTAGCGAGAGCACAGATACGCAGTATTTT
>TRBV5-4|TRBJ2-7|-|-
CASSFVTAAGYEQYF
TGTGCCAGCAGCTTCGTGACAGCTGCGGGCTACGAGCAGTACTTC
>TRBV6-5|TRBJ2-3|-|-
CAERDPNTDTQYF
TGTGCTGAAAGGGACCCAAACACAGATACGCAGTATTTT
>TRBV2|TRBJ1-2|-|TRBD1
CASRGGQGGNYGYTF
TGTGCCAGCAGGGGAGGACAGGGAGGGAACTATGGCTACACCTTC
>TRBV18|TRBJ1-1|-|TRBD1
CASSPPPTGMNTEAFF
TGTGCCAGCTCACCACCGCCGACAGGGATGAACACTGAAGCTTTCTTT
>TRBV5-6|TRBJ2-3|-|-
CASSPATDTQYF
TGTGCCAGCAGCCCGGCCACAGATACGCAGTATTTT
>TRBV2|TRBJ1-5|-|-
CASSEEGVQPQHF
TGTGCCAGCAGTGAAGAGGGGGTCCAGCCCCAGCATTTT
>TRBV20-1|TRBJ2-7|-|-
CSASPSEYEQYF
TGCAGTGCTAGTCCTAGCGAGTACGAGCAGTACTTC
>TRBV7-8|TRBJ2-1|-|-
CASSDLDRSYNEQFF
TGTGCCAGCAGCGATTTAGACAGGTCCTACAATGAGCAGTTCTTC
>TRBV11-3|TRBJ2-5|once|-
CASSLGQGNQETQYF
TGTGCCAGCAGCTTAGGTCAGGGAAACCAAGAGACCCAGTACTTC
>TRBV5-1|TRBJ2-7|-|-
CASSLVEGTGVEQYF
TGCGCCAGCAGCTTGGTGGAGGGGACCGGGGTCGAGCAGTACTTC
>TRBV5-1|TRBJ1-3|-|TRBD1
CASSLTGDSGNTIYF
TGCGCCAGCAGCTTGACAGGGGACTCTGGAAACACCATATATTTT
>TRBV4-3|TRBJ2-7|-|-
CASSQDGFEQYF
TGCGCCAGCAGCCAAGATGGGTTCGAGCAGTACTTC
>TRBV27|TRBJ2-3|few|-
CASSTSGPPVRGTQYF
TGTGCCAGCAGCACCTCAGGGCCGCCGGTTAGAGGTACGCAGTATTTT
>TRBV29-1|TRBJ2-7|-|-
CSARQENSYEQYF
TGCAGCGCCCGACAGGAAAACTCCTACGAGCAGTACTTC
>TRBV10-3|TRBJ2-7|-|-
CAISEQAQTGQYF
TGTGCCATCAGTGAACAGGCCCAAACGGGGCAGTACTTC
>TRBV19|TRBJ1-2|-|-
CASSRSTYGYTF
TGTGCCAGTAGCAGGTCGACCTATGGCTACACCTTC
>TRBV5-1|TRBJ1-1|-|-
CASRRNKNTEAFF
TGCGCCAGCAGACGGAACAAGAACACTGAAGCTTTCTTT
>TRBV4-1|TRBJ2-7|-|-
CASSQEGGYEQYF
TGCGCCAGCAGCCAAGAGGGGGGTTACGAGCAGTACTTC
>TRBV6-2/TRBV6-3|TRBJ1-5|-|-
CASSYRDSGNQPQHF
TGTGCCAGCAGTTACAGGGACTCGGGGAATCAGCCCCAGCATTTT
>TRBV30|TRBJ2-1|-|TRBD1
CAWSIRQGYPYNEQFF
TGTGCCTGGAGTATAAGACAGGGTTATCCCTACAATGAGCAGTTCTTC
>TRBV7-2|TRBJ1-3|once|-
CASSLAGATGNTIYF
TGTGCCAGCAGCTTAGCGGGGGCGACTGGAAACACCATATATTTT
>TRBV7-9|TRBJ1-6|-|TRBD1
CASRTWDRGSPLHF
TGTGCCAGCAGGACCTGGGACAGGGGTTCACCCCTCCACTTT
>TRBV5-6|TRBJ1-1|-|TRBD1
CASSARDRPRGAFF
TGTGCCAGCAGCGCCCGGGACAGGCCACGAGGGGCTTTCTTT
>TRBV25-1|TRBJ2-7|-|TRBD2
CASSGDGLAYEQYF
TGTGCCAGCAGTGGAGATGGACTAGCATACGAGCAGTACTTC
>TRBV2|TRBJ1-1|few|-
CASSPEGYPREAFF
TGTGCCAGCAGCCCGGAGGGATATCCTCGAGAAGCTTTCTTT
>TRBV5-1|TRBJ2-1|-|-
CASSLDNYNEQFF
TGCGCCAGCAGCCTGGACAATTACAATGAGCAGTTCTTC
>TRBV9|TRBJ2-2|-|-
CASSVVKGSGTGELFF
TGTGCCAGCAGCGTAGTCAAGGGATCGGGCACCGGGGAGCTGTTTTTT
>TRBV18|TRBJ2-7|once|TRBD1
CASSPFLWGEGQSSYEQYF
TGTGCCAGCTCACCATTTTTATGGGGAGAGGGACAGTCCTCCTACGAGCAGTACTTC
>TRBV30|TRBJ1-5|-|-
CAWSAQGNQPQHF
TGTGCCTGGAGTGCCCAGGGCAATCAGCCCCAGCATTTT
>TRBV7-2|TRBJ2-7|once|-
CASSQVSYEQYF
TGTGCCAGCAGCCAGGTTTCCTACGAGCAGTACTTC